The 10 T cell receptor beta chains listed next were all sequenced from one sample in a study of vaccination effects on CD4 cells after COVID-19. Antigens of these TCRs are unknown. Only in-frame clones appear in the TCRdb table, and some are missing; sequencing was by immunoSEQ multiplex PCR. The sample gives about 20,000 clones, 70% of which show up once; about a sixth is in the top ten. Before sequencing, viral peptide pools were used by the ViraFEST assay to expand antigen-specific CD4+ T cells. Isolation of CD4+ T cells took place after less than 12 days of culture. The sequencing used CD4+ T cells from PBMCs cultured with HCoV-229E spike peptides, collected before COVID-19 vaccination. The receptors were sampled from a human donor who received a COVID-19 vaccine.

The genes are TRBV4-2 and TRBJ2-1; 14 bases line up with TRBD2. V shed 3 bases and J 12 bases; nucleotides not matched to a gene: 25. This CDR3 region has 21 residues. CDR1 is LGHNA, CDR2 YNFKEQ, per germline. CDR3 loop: CASSQGLSGTSGSEGSKGQFF. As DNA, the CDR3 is TGTGCCAGCAGCCAGGGACTATCCGGGACTAGCGGGAGCGAAGGTTCAAAGGGGCAGTTCTTC.

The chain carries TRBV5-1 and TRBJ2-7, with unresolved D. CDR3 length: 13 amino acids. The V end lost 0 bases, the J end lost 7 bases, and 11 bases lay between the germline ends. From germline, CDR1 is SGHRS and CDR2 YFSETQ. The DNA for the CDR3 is TGCGCCAGCAGCTTGGATCAATACGGAGAGCAGTACTTC. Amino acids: CASSLDQYGEQYF.

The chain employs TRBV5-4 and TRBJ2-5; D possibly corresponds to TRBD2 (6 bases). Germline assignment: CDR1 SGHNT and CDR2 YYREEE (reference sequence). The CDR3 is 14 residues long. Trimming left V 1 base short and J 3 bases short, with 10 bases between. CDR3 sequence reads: CASSLSRGKETQYF. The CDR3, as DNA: TGTGCCAGCAGCTTGAGCCGGGGGAAAGAGACCCAGTACTTC.

The CDR3 DNA reads TGCGCCAGCAGCACGGGACAGGGGATGGGTAGCCCCCGGGAGACCCAGTACTTC. This sequence encodes CASSTGQGMGSPRETQYF. This chain joins TRBV4-1 and TRBJ2-5, with 10 nucleotides matching TRBD1. Germline CDR1 reads MGHRA; CDR2 reads YSYEKL. This CDR3 has 18 residues. V shed 5 bases and J 5 bases; nucleotides not matched to a gene: 17.

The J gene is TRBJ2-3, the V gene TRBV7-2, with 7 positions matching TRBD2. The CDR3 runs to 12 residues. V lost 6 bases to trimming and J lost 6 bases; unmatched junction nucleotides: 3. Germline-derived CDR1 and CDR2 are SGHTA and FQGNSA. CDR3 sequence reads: CASRGRADTQYF. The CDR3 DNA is TGTGCCAGCAGGGGGAGGGCGGATACGCAGTATTTT.

The CDR3 DNA reads TGTGCCAGCAGTTTATTGCTAGGGGATCAGCCCCAGCATTTT. Its translation: CASSLLLGDQPQHF. The V and J genes are TRBV27 and TRBJ1-5; D is perhaps TRBD1 (5 bases). Germline loops: CDR1 MNHEY, CDR2 SMNVEV (reference sequence). The germline V and J ends were trimmed by 1 base and 5 bases, with 9 bases remaining between them. This CDR3 has 14 amino acids.

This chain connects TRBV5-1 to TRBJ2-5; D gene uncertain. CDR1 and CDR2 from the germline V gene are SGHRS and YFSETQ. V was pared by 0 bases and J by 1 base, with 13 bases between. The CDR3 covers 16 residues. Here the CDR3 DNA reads TGCGCCAGCAGCTTGGGGGTGGATCACCTCCAAGAGACCCAGTACTTC. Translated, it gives CASSLGVDHLQETQYF.

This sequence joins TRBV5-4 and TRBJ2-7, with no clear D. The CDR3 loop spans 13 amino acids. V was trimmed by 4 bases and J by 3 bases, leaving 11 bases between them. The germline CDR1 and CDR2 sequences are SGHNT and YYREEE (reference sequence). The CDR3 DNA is TGTGCCAGCAGCAGCGTCGAGCGCTACGAGCAGTACTTC. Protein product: CASSSVERYEQYF. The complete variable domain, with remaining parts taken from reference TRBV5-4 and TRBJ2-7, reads ETGVTQSPTHLIKTRGQQVTLRCSSQSGHNTVSWYQQALGQGPQFIFQYYREEENGRGNFPPRFSGLQFPNYSSELNVNALELDDSALYLCASSSVERYEQYFGPGTRLTVT.

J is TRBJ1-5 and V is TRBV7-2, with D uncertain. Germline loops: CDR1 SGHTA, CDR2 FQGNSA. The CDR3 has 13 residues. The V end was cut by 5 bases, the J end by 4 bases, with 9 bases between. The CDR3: CASSNRGNQPQHF. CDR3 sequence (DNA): TGTGCCAGCAGCAATCGAGGGAATCAGCCCCAGCATTTT. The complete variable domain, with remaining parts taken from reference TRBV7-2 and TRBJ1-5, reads GAGVSQSPSNKVTEKGKDVELRCDPISGHTALYWYRQSLGQGLEFLIYFQGNSAPDKSGLPSDRFSAERTGGSVSTLTIQRTQQEDSAVYLCASSNRGNQPQHFGDGTRLSIL.

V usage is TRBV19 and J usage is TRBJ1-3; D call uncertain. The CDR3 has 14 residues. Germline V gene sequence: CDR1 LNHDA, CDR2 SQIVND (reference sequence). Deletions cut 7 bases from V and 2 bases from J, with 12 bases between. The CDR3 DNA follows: TGTGCCAGTAAAGAGGCGGGCACTGGAAACACCATATATTTT. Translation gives CASKEAGTGNTIYF.